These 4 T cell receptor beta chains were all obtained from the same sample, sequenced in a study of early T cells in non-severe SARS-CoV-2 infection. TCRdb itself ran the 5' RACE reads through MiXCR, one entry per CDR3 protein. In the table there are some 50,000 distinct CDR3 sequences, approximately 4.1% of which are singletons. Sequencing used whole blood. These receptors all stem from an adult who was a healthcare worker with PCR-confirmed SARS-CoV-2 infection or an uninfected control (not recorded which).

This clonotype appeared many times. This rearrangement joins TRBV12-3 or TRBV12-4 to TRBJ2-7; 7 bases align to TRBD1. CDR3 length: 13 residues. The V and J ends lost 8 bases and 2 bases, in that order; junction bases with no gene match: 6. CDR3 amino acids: CASSDRIPYEQYF. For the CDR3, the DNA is TGTGCCAGCTCGGACAGGATCCCCTACGAGCAGTACTTC.

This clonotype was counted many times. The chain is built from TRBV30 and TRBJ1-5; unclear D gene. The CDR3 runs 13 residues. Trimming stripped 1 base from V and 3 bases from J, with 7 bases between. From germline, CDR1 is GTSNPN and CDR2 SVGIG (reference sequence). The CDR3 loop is CAWSADLNQPQHF. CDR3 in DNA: TGTGCCTGGAGTGCGGACCTCAATCAGCCCCAGCATTTT.

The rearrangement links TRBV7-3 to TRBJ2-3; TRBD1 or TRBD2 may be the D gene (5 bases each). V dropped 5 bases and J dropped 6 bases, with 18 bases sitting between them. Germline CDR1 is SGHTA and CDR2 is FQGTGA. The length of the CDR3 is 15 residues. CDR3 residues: CASSPGASSFDTQYF. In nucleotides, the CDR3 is TGTGCCAGCAGCCCCGGGGCTAGCTCTTTTGATACGCAGTATTTT.

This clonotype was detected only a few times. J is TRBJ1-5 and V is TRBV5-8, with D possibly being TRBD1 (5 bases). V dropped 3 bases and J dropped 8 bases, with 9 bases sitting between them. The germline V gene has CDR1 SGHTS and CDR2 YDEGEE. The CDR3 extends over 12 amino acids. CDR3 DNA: TGTGCCAGCAGCTACCAGGGAAAGCCCCAGCATTTT. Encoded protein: CASSYQGKPQHF.